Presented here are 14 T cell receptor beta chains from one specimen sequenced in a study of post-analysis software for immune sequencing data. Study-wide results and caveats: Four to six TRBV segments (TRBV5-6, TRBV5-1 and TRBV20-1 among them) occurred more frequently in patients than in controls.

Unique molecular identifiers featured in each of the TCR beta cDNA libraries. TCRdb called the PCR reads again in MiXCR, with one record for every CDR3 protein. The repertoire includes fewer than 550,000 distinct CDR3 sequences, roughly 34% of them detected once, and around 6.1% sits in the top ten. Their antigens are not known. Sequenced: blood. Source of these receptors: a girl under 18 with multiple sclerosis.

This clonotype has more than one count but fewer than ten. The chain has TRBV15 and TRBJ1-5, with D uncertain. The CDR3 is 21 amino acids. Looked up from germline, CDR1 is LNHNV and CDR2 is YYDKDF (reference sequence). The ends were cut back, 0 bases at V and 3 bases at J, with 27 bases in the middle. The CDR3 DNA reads TGTGCCACCAGCAGAGACCCACCATTACTCGGGAGGGAGGTGCTCAATCAGCCCCAGCATTTT. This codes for CATSRDPPLLGREVLNQPQHF. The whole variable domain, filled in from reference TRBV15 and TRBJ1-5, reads DAMVIQNPRYQVTQFGKPVTLSCSQTLNHNVMYWYQQKSSQAPKLLFHYYDKDFNNEADTPDNFQSRRPNTSFCFLDIRSPGLGDTAMYLCATSRDPPLLGREVLNQPQHFGDGTRLSIL.

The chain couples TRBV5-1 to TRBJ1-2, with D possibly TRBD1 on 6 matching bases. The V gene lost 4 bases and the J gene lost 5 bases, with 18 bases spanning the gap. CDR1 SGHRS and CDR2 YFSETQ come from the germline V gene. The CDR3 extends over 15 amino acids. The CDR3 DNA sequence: TGCGCCAGCAGCCTGGGACATGTAGTTAATTATGGCTACACCTTC. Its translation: CASSLGHVVNYGYTF.

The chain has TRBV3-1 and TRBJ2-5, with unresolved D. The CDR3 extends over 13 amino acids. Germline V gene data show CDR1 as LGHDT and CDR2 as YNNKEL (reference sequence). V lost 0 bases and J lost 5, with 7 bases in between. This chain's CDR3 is CASSQDSAETQYF. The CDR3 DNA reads TGTGCCAGCAGCCAAGATTCGGCCGAGACCCAGTACTTC.

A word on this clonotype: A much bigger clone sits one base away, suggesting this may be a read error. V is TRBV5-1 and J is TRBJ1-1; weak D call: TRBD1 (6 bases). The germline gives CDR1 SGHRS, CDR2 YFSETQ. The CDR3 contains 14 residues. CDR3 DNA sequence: TGCGCCAACAGCTTGGCCAGGACAGCCACTGAAGCTTTCTTT. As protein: CANSLARTATEAFF.

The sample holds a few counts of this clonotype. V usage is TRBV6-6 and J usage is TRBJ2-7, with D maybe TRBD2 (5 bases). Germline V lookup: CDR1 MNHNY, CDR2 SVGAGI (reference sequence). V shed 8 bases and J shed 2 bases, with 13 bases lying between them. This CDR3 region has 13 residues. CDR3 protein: CASRGRGPYEQYF. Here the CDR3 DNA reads TGTGCCAGCCGCGGGCGCGGGCCCTACGAGCAGTACTTC.

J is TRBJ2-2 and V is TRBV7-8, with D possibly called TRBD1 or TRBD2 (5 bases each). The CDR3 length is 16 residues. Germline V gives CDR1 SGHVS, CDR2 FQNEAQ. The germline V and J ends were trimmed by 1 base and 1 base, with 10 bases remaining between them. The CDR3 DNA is TGTGCCAGCAGCTTAGAATCGGGGCTGAACACCGGGGAGCTGTTTTTT. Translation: CASSLESGLNTGELFF.

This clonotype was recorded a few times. The DNA for the CDR3 is TGTGCCAGCAGCGTAGGGGGGGCGAGAGGAGATTCACCCCTCCACTTT. Amino acid sequence: CASSVGGARGDSPLHF. The chain carries TRBV9 and TRBJ1-6; D is perhaps TRBD1 (6 bases). The CDR3 extends over 16 amino acids. V was cut by 0 bases and J by 8 bases, with 15 bases left in between. The germline V gene encodes CDR1 SGDLS and CDR2 YYNGEE.

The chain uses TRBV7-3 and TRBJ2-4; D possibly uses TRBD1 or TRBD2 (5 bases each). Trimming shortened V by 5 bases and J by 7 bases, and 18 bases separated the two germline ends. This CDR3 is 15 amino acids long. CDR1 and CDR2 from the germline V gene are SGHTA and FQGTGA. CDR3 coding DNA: TGTGCCAGCAGCGGTGGTGAGGGGAAGTCGAACATTCAGTACTTC. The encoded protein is CASSGGEGKSNIQYF.

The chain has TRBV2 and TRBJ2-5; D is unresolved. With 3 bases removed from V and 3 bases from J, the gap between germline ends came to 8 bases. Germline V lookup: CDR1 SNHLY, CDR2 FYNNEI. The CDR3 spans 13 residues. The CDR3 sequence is CASSDQLKETQYF. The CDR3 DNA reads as TGTGCCAGCAGTGACCAGCTGAAAGAGACCCAGTACTTC.

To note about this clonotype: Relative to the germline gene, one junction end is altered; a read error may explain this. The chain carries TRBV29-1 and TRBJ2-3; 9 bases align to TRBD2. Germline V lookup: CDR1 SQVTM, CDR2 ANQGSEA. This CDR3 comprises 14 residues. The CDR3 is CSGEGGGDTDTQYF. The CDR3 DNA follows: TGCAGCGGTGAAGGCGGGGGGGACACAGATACGCAGTATTTT.

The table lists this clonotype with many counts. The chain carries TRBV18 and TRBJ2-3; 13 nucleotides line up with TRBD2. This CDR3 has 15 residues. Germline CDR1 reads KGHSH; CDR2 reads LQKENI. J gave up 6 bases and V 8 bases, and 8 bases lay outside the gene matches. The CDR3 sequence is CASSPGLAGTDTQYF. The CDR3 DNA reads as TGTGCCAGCAGCCCGGGACTAGCGGGGACGGATACGCAGTATTTT.

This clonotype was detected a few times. The DNA of the CDR3 is TGCGCCAGCAGCTTGGAACAGGCGGACTATGGCTACACCTTC. It translates to CASSLEQADYGYTF. The genes are TRBV5-1 and TRBJ1-2; D possibly corresponds to TRBD1 (5 bases). Germline V lookup: CDR1 SGHRS, CDR2 YFSETQ. The CDR3 length is 14 residues. Trimming pared 0 bases from V and 3 bases from J, leaving 9 bases between.

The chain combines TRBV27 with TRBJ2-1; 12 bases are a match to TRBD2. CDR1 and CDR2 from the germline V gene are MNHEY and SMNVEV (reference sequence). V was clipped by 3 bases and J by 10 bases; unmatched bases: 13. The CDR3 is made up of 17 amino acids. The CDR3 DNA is TGTGCCAGCAGTTTGATTACGGGACTAGCGGGCCGCAGCGAGCAGTTCTTC. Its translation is CASSLITGLAGRSEQFF.

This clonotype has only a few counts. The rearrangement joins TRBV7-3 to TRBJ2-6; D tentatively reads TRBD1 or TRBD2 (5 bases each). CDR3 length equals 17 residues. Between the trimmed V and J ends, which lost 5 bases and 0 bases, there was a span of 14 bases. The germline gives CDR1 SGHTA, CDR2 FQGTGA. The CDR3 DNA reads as TGTGCCAGCAGCGCCAACGGGGCCAGCTCTGGGGCCAACGTCCTGACTTTC. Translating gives CASSANGASSGANVLTF.